This T cell receptor (beta chain) was recorded in a study of identical twins. Broader study findings: Models came in too low on out-of-frame TCR alpha sharing in monozygotic twins.

Regarding this clonotype: Its antigen is currently unknown. The germline gene is not matched at one end of the junction; a read error may be the cause.

This CDR3 spans 13 amino acids. Template switching added a universal primer site; cDNA carried unique molecular identifiers. TCRdb analysed the 5' RACE reads with MiXCR anew, one entry per CDR3 protein. Among around 1.7 million distinct CDR3 sequences listed, more than 30% were seen once. The sequence came from a newborn girl in good health. The chain carries TRBV12-3 or TRBV12-4 and TRBJ2-1, with D perhaps being TRBD1 or TRBD2 (5 bases each). Sequenced input: cord blood. The CDR3, as DNA: TGTGTAACGGCAGGGAGCTCCTACAATGAGCGGTTCTTC. Its translation: CVTAGSSYNERFF.